A selection of T cell receptor beta chains follows, all from one sample in a study of blood T cell repertoires in COVID-19. The method was immunoSEQ multiplex PCR; TCRdb's version includes in-frame clones alone and lacks a portion of them. The sample records fewer than 140,000 clones, over 55% being singletons. Sequenced input: peripheral blood. These TCRs come from a human donor with acute or convalescent COVID-19. The donor label of this sample is uncertain. Both conserved end residues are part of each CDR3. A D gene is named only where the DNA matches it firmly. Where a row states a size, it is once, few, many or the class of an expanded clone; other rows omit it.

J | V | D | size | CDR3 | DNA
TRBJ2-1 | TRBV7-9 | TRBD2 | once | CASSRYEGLAAYNEQFF | TGTGCCAGCAGCCGATACGAGGGGCTAGCGGCCTACAATGAGCAGTTCTTC
TRBJ1-2 | TRBV24-1 | . | . | CATSDPIQDYGYTF | TGTGCCACCAGTGATCCTATTCAGGACTATGGCTACACCTTC
TRBJ1-5 | TRBV12-3/TRBV12-4 | . | . | CASSLGGGQPQHF | TGTGCCAGCAGTTTAGGGGGAGGACAGCCCCAGCATTTT
TRBJ1-3 | TRBV19 | TRBD1 | once | CASQARGSSGNTIYF | TGTGCCAGCCAGGCCAGGGGGAGCTCTGGAAACACCATATATTTT
TRBJ2-2 | TRBV7-6 | TRBD1 | once | CASSPTGSNTGELFF | TGTGCCAGCAGCCCGACAGGGTCTAACACCGGGGAGCTGTTTTTT
TRBJ2-1 | TRBV10-3 | . | . | CAISEARGIQQFF | TGTGCCATCAGTGAGGCACGGGGGATCCAGCAGTTCTTC
TRBJ2-1 | TRBV18 | TRBD2 | . | CASSPRLAGGISYNEQFF | TGTGCCAGCTCACCCCGACTAGCGGGGGGTATTTCCTACAATGAGCAGTTCTTC
TRBJ2-3 | TRBV3-1/TRBV3-2 | . | . | CASSKIAASTDTQYF | TGTGCCAGCAGTAAAATAGCGGCTAGCACAGATACGCAGTATTTT
TRBJ1-6 | TRBV10-3 | TRBD1 | once | CAIRDPGQGLGNSPLHF | TGTGCCATCAGAGATCCGGGACAGGGTCTGGGGAATTCACCCCTCCACTTT
TRBJ2-5 | TRBV19 | TRBD2 | . | CASSGGEGGQETQYF | TGTGCCAGTAGCGGGGGGGAAGGCGGGCAAGAGACCCAGTACTTC
TRBJ1-5 | TRBV19 | . | . | CASSTDGLRQPQHF | TGTGCCAGTAGTACCGACGGACTACGGCAGCCCCAGCATTTT
TRBJ2-1 | TRBV11-2 | TRBD2 | few | CASSFASGGGDEQFF | TGTGCCAGCAGCTTCGCCAGCGGGGGCGGGGATGAGCAGTTCTTC
TRBJ2-3 | TRBV2 | . | . | CASKLGRGSTDTQYF | TGTGCCAGCAAGTTGGGCAGGGGAAGCACAGATACGCAGTATTTT
TRBJ2-2 | TRBV27 | . | . | CASSPKGEFFTGELFF | TGTGCCAGCAGTCCCAAGGGGGAGTTTTTTACCGGGGAGCTGTTTTTT
TRBJ1-2 | TRBV28 | TRBD1 | . | CASSETGSRVTF | TGTGCCAGCAGTGAGACAGGGTCCAGGGTCACCTTC
TRBJ2-5 | TRBV7-6 | . | many | CASSLAPAGETQYF | TGTGCCAGCAGCTTAGCCCCAGCGGGAGAGACCCAGTACTTC
TRBJ1-1 | TRBV19 | TRBD1 | . | CASSIRVRDRLNTEAFF | TGTGCCAGTAGTATTCGGGTCCGGGACAGGCTGAACACTGAAGCTTTCTTT
TRBJ1-4 | TRBV3-1/TRBV3-2 | . | . | CASGRGGGTRGDEKLFF | TGTGCCAGCGGGAGAGGGGGGGGCACCCGCGGGGATGAAAAACTGTTTTTT
TRBJ1-6 | TRBV27 | TRBD1 | . | CASSYRQGRYNSPLHF | TGTGCCAGCAGTTACCGACAGGGTCGCTATAATTCACCCCTCCACTTT
TRBJ2-2 | TRBV6-5 | . | . | CASSYSTDLNTGELFF | TGTGCCAGCAGTTACAGTACAGACCTAAACACCGGGGAGCTGTTTTTT
TRBJ2-1 | TRBV11-3 | TRBD1 | many | CASSLNPGQGNEQFF | TGTGCCAGCAGCCTCAACCCGGGACAGGGCAATGAGCAGTTCTTC
TRBJ1-6 | TRBV3-1/TRBV3-2 | TRBD1 | . | CASSQDPTGIYSPLHF | TGTGCCAGCAGCCAAGACCCGACAGGGATCTACTCACCCCTCCACTTT
TRBJ2-1 | TRBV4-1 | TRBD2 | . | CASSQVSGGARNEQFF | TGCGCCAGCAGCCAGGTTAGCGGGGGGGCGAGAAATGAGCAGTTCTTC
TRBJ1-2 | TRBV13 | TRBD1 | . | CASSLTGQAINYGYTF | TGTGCCAGCAGCTTAACGGGACAGGCAATTAACTATGGCTACACCTTC
TRBJ2-7 | TRBV19 | TRBD1 | . | CASSIALTGVDEQYF | TGTGCCAGTAGTATAGCCCTGACAGGGGTGGACGAGCAGTACTTC
TRBJ2-5 | TRBV28 | . | . | CASIRPGLRSQYF | TGTGCCAGCATCAGGCCGGGACTCCGCTCCCAGTACTTC
TRBJ1-4 | TRBV4-2 | TRBD1 | many | CASSPGQGNEKLFF | TGTGCCAGCAGCCCCGGACAGGGAAATGAAAAACTGTTTTTT
TRBJ1-2 | TRBV12-3/TRBV12-4 | . | . | CASSFGGEGYTF | TGTGCCAGCAGTTTCGGGGGGGAAGGCTACACCTTC
TRBJ1-5 | TRBV7-6 | . | once | CASSLRGGQPQHF | TGTGCCAGCAGCTTACGGGGGGGCCAGCCCCAGCATTTT
TRBJ1-2 | TRBV30 | TRBD1 | . | CACYSGTGVYGYTF | TGTGCCTGTTATTCCGGGACAGGGGTCTATGGCTACACCTTC
TRBJ2-1 | TRBV5-1 | . | . | CASSAQTSEQFF | TGCGCCAGCAGCGCGCAGACTTCCGAGCAGTTCTTC
TRBJ2-3 | TRBV5-1 | TRBD2 | . | CASRRTSGGPTDTQYF | TGCGCCAGCAGGAGGACTAGCGGGGGCCCCACAGATACGCAGTATTTT
TRBJ2-7 | TRBV20-1 | TRBD1 | . | CSASLGDRGYEQYF | TGCAGTGCTAGTCTCGGGGACAGGGGGTACGAGCAGTACTTC
TRBJ2-1 | TRBV25-1 | TRBD1 | . | CAIPARDRGNEQFF | TGTGCCATTCCGGCCCGGGACAGGGGCAATGAGCAGTTCTTC
TRBJ2-5 | TRBV5-1 | TRBD2 | . | CASSLAGYQETQYF | TGCGCCAGCAGCCTAGCGGGGTACCAAGAGACCCAGTACTTC
TRBJ2-3 | TRBV7-3 | . | . | CASSLSGLSTDTQYF | TGTGCCAGCAGCCTGTCGGGACTGAGCACAGATACGCAGTATTTT
TRBJ2-2 | TRBV11-2 | TRBD2 | . | CASSLASGATGELFF | TGTGCCAGCAGCTTAGCTAGCGGGGCCACCGGGGAGCTGTTTTTT
TRBJ1-5 | TRBV28 | TRBD1 | . | CASSFRGQGNQPQHF | TGTGCCAGCAGTTTCAGGGGGCAAGGCAATCAGCCCCAGCATTTT
TRBJ1-4 | TRBV5-1 | . | . | CASSLAGAKNEKLFF | TGCGCCAGCAGCCTGGCCGGAGCCAAAAATGAAAAACTGTTTTTT
TRBJ1-2 | TRBV19 | . | . | CASSTQTNYGYTF | TGTGCCAGTAGTACGCAGACTAACTATGGCTACACCTTC
TRBJ2-3 | TRBV29-1 | . | once | CSVGRTDTQYF | TGCAGCGTGGGGCGCACAGATACGCAGTATTTT
TRBJ1-3 | TRBV28 | . | . | CASSTGTVSGNTIYF | TGTGCCAGCAGTACAGGGACCGTCTCTGGAAACACCATATATTTT
TRBJ2-4 | TRBV5-6 | TRBD1 | once | CASSSTGVYEYF | TGTGCCAGCAGTTCGACAGGGGTTTATGAGTACTTC
TRBJ1-5 | TRBV5-3 | . | . | CARTPRQPQHF | TGTGCCAGAACCCCCCGGCAGCCCCAGCATTTT
TRBJ2-4 | TRBV13 | TRBD2 | . | CASSLGAPGLAGRGKNIQYF | TGTGCCAGCAGCTTGGGGGCACCGGGACTAGCGGGTCGGGGAAAAAACATTCAGTACTTC
TRBJ2-2 | TRBV28 | TRBD2 | . | CASSSPGLAGTGELFF | TGTGCCAGCAGTTCCCCGGGACTAGCGGGCACCGGGGAGCTGTTTTTT
TRBJ1-3 | TRBV19 | TRBD1 | . | CASSIWTGSGNTIYF | TGTGCCAGTAGTATATGGACAGGCTCTGGAAACACCATATATTTT
TRBJ1-6 | TRBV6-5 | . | . | CASSLTGGGASPLHF | TGTGCCAGCAGTCTGACCGGGGGGGGAGCATCACCCCTCCACTTT
TRBJ2-1 | TRBV6-2/TRBV6-3 | . | . | CASSYSTRSSYNEQFF | TGTGCCAGCAGTTACTCTACTAGGAGCTCCTACAATGAGCAGTTCTTC
TRBJ1-4 | TRBV11-2 | TRBD1 | . | CASSWDREKLFF | TGTGCCAGCAGCTGGGACAGGGAAAAACTGTTTTTT
TRBJ2-1 | TRBV10-2 | . | . | CASRLGSSSYNEQFF | TGCGCCAGCCGGCTGGGCTCCAGCTCCTACAATGAGCAGTTCTTC
TRBJ1-1 | TRBV6-4 | . | . | CASSESQNTEAFF | TGTGCCAGCAGTGAGTCACAGAACACTGAAGCTTTCTTT
TRBJ1-2 | TRBV28 | TRBD1 | . | CASSRTGFGYTF | TGTGCCAGCAGTCGGACAGGCTTTGGCTACACCTTC